A single sample is the source of the 5 T cell receptor beta chains below, sequenced in a study of T-cell memory formation after mild COVID-19. TCRdb re-called the 5' RACE reads with MiXCR, one entry per CDR3 protein. Among roughly 150,000 distinct CDR3 sequences listed, about 14% were seen once. The specimen sequenced was PBMCs or a T cell subset sorted from them (not recorded which). The receptors here all came from an adult woman who had mild COVID-19 (a few samples of this study predate the infection). Cell type and time point are not known.

The chain joins TRBV6-2 or TRBV6-3 to TRBJ2-1; 9 bases are shared with TRBD2. Germline loops: CDR1 MNHEY, CDR2 SVGEGT. V lost 7 bases to trimming and J lost 7 bases; unmatched junction nucleotides: 14. The CDR3 has 16 amino acids. CDR3 sequence (DNA): TGTGCCAGCAAAGTAGCGGGAGTTCTCGCGGGGAATGAGCAGTTCTTC. Translated: CASKVAGVLAGNEQFF.

The V call is TRBV7-2, the J call TRBJ2-1; D possibly corresponds to TRBD2 (6 bases). Germline V gene lookup returns CDR1 SGHTA and CDR2 FQGNSA. Trimming took off 4 bases at V and 7 bases at J, with 23 bases between the two ends. This CDR3 has 17 amino acids. CDR3 sequence: CASSSHWGWEVQNEQFF. The CDR3 DNA reads as TGTGCCAGCAGCTCCCACTGGGGTTGGGAGGTTCAGAATGAGCAGTTCTTC.

V usage is TRBV7-2 and J usage is TRBJ2-7; 9 nucleotides agree with TRBD1. The germline CDR1 and CDR2 sequences are SGHTA and FQGNSA. After removal of 5 bases from V and 3 bases from J, the junction contained 8 bases not matched to a gene. The CDR3 covers 15 residues. The CDR3 is CASSPYAGQGYEQYF. CDR3 nucleotides: TGTGCCAGCAGCCCCTACGCGGGACAGGGCTACGAGCAGTACTTC.

The chain has TRBV20-1 and TRBJ1-5, with 9 bases aligning to TRBD1. Per the germline V gene, CDR1 is DFQATT and CDR2 is SNEGSKA (reference sequence). The J segment lost 6 bases and the V segment lost 6 bases, leaving 6 bases of the junction unmatched. The CDR3 is made up of 13 amino acids. The CDR3 is CSARTGGRQPQHF. DNA of the CDR3: TGCAGTGCAAGAACAGGGGGCCGTCAGCCCCAGCATTTT.

This chain uses TRBV27 with TRBJ1-2; D ambiguous. V lost 6 bases to trimming and J lost 4 bases, with 9 bases between them. CDR1 and CDR2 from the germline V gene are MNHEY and SMNVEV (reference sequence). The CDR3 has 12 amino acids. The CDR3 is CASRAPGYGYTF. The CDR3 nucleotides are TGTGCCAGCAGAGCCCCCGGCTATGGCTACACCTTC.